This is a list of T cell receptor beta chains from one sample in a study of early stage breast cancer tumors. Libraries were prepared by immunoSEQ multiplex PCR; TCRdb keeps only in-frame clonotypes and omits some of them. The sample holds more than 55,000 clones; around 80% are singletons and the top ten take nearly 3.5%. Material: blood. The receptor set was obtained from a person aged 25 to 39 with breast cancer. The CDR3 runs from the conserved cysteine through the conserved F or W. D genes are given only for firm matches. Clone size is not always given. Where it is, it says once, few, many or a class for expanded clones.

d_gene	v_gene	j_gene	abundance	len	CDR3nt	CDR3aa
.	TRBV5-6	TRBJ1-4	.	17	TGTGCCAGCAGCTCCAACCGGGACGGTGAGCCTACTGAAAAACTGTTTTTT	CASSSNRDGEPTEKLFF
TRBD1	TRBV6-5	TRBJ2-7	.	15	TGTGCCAGCAGTCGAGACCGGGACAGGACCTACGAGCAGTACTTC	CASSRDRDRTYEQYF
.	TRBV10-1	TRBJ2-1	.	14	TGCGCCAGCAGCGCCACGCGAAATTACAATGAGCAGTTCTTC	CASSATRNYNEQFF
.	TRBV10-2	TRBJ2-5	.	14	TGCGCCAGCAGTGAGGTAGGACAGCAAGAGACCCAGTACTTC	CASSEVGQQETQYF
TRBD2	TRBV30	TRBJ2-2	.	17	TGTGCCTGGAGTAGGGGTATAGCGGGATATAACACCGGGGAGCTGTTTTTT	CAWSRGIAGYNTGELFF
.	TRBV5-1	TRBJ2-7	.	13	TGCGCCAGCAGACTCTACCACTACTACGAGCAGTACTTC	CASRLYHYYEQYF
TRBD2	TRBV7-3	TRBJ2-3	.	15	TGTGCCAGCAGCAGTAGCGGGACTAACACAGATACGCAGTATTTT	CASSSSGTNTDTQYF
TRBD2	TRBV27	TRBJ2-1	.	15	TGTGCCAGCAGTCCAACTAGCGGGAGGAGGAATGAGCAGTTCTTC	CASSPTSGRRNEQFF
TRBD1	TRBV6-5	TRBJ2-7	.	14	TGTGCCAGCAGTACCCCGGGACAGCCCCACGAGCAGTACTTC	CASSTPGQPHEQYF
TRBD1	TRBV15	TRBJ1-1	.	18	TGTGCCACCAGCAGGCCCCACCCTCTACAGGGGCAAGGGACTGAAGCTTTCTTT	CATSRPHPLQGQGTEAFF
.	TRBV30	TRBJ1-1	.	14	TGTGCCTGGAGTGCGAAAACAGGGCTCACGGAAGCTTTCTTT	CAWSAKTGLTEAFF
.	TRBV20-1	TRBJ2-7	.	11	TGCAGTGCTAGAGGGGGCTACGAGCAGTACTTC	CSARGGYEQYF
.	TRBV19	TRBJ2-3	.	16	TGTGCCAGTGGGGACTCCGGGCCGGGGGGCACAGATACGCAGTATTTT	CASGDSGPGGTDTQYF
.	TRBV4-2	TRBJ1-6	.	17	TGTGCCAGCAGCCAAGATGGTCGCGGGGGGGGCCATTCACCCCTCCACTTT	CASSQDGRGGGHSPLHF
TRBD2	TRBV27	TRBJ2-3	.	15	TGTGCCAGCAGTGTGGGACTAGCGGGAGAAGATACGCAGTATTTT	CASSVGLAGEDTQYF
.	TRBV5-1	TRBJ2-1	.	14	TGCGCCAGCAGCTTACTTACCGTCTACAATGAGCAGTTCTTC	CASSLLTVYNEQFF
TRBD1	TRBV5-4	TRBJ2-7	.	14	TGTGCCAGCAGCTTGGGAGGACAGGGTAAAGAGCAGTACTTC	CASSLGGQGKEQYF
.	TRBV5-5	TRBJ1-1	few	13	TGTGCCAGCAGCTTGGCCGAAAACACTGAAGCTTTCTTT	CASSLAENTEAFF
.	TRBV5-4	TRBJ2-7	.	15	TGTGCCAGCAGCTTCACAGGGTACCCACCCTACGAGCAGTACTTC	CASSFTGYPPYEQYF
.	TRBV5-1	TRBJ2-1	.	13	TGCGCCAGCGAGTCCGGAGTGAGTAATGAGCAGTTCTTC	CASESGVSNEQFF
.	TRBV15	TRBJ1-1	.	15	TGTGCCACCAGCGAAAGAATAACGCTGAACACTGAAGCTTTCTTT	CATSERITLNTEAFF
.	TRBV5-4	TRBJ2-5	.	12	TGTGCCAGCAGCTTGAGCGAAGAGACCCAGTACTTC	CASSLSEETQYF
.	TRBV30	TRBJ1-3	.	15	TGTGCCTGGAGTCCCGACCCACTGGGAGGAAACACCATATATTTT	CAWSPDPLGGNTIYF
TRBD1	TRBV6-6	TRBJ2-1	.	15	TGTGCCAGCAGTAATTCGGGACAGGGGGCTAATGAGCAGTTCTTC	CASSNSGQGANEQFF
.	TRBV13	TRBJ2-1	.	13	TGTGCCAGCAGCTCTGAGTCCCCTGGGCAGCAGTTCTTC	CASSSESPGQQFF
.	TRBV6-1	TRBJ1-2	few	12	TGTGCCAGCAGTGAACCGGGGTATGGCTACACCTTC	CASSEPGYGYTF
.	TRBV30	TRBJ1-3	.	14	TGTGCCTGGGAGACAGAGGGCACTGGAAACACCATATATTTT	CAWETEGTGNTIYF
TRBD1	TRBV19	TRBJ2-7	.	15	TGTGCCAGTAGTATAGACGGGACAGGGTCGTACGAGCAGTACTTC	CASSIDGTGSYEQYF
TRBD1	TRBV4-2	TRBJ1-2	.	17	TGTGCCAGCAGCCAAGATCGGGACAGGGGGCTTAACTATGGCTACACCTTC	CASSQDRDRGLNYGYTF
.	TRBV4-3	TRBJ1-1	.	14	TGCGCCAGCAGCCACCTTACGATAGGAGCTGAAGCTTTCTTT	CASSHLTIGAEAFF
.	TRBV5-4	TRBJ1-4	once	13	TGTGCCAGCAGCTCGGTAGGGAATGAAAAACTGTTTTTT	CASSSVGNEKLFF
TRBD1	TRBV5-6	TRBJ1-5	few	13	TGTGCCAGCAGCCTCGGGACAGCAAGGTCCCAGCATTTT	CASSLGTARSQHF
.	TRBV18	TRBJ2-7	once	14	TGTGCCAGCCAAATGGACTATCTCTCCTACGAGCAGTACTTC	CASQMDYLSYEQYF
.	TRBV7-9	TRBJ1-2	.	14	TGTGCCAGCAGCTTTGGGGTAGGACCCTATGGCTACACCTTC	CASSFGVGPYGYTF
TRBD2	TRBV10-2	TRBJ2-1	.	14	TGCGCCAGCAGTGATGGCGGGAGGGCGCGTGAGCAGTTCTTC	CASSDGGRAREQFF
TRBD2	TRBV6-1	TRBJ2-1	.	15	TGTGCCAGCAGTTCCGGGGGGAGCTCCTACAATGAGCAGTTCTTC	CASSSGGSSYNEQFF
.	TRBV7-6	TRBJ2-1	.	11	TGTGCCAGCAGCTACATAAATGAGCAGTTCTTC	CASSYINEQFF
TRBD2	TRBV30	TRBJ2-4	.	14	TGTGCCTGGAGTGTTCCTAGCGGGATAGACATTCAGTACTTC	CAWSVPSGIDIQYF
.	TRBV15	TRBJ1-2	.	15	TGTGCCACCAGCAGAGATCTTAGGAGGGAAAACGGATACACCTTC	CATSRDLRRENGYTF
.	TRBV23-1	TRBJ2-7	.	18	TGCGCCAGCAGTCCGCTACCCCCCGGCGCAGGTGTTGATGTTGAGCAGTACTTC	CASSPLPPGAGVDVEQYF
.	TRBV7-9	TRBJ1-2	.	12	TGTGCCAGCAGCTTAGAGGGCTATGGCTACACCTTC	CASSLEGYGYTF
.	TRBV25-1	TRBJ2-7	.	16	TGTGCCAGCAGTGATACCGTCGGGAAGCGCGCCTACGAGCAGTACTTC	CASSDTVGKRAYEQYF
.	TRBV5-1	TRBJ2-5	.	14	TGCGCCAGCAGCCTCCAACGACAGGAAGAGACCCAGTACTTC	CASSLQRQEETQYF
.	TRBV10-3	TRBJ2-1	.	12	TGTGCCATCATGAGGGAGTACAATGAGCAGTTCTTC	CAIMREYNEQFF
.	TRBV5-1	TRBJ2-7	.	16	TGCGCCAGCAGCCTGGAGGATACCTCCGTTTCGTACGAGCAGTACTTC	CASSLEDTSVSYEQYF
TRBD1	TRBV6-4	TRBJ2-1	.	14	TGTGCCAGCAGCGCGACAGGGCTAAGCGATGAGCAGTTCTTC	CASSATGLSDEQFF
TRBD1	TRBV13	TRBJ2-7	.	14	TGTGCCAGCAGCTCGGGACAGCCAGCCTACGAGCAGTACTTC	CASSSGQPAYEQYF
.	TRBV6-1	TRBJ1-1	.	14	TGTGCCAGCACCCCACTCCGGGTTAACGCTGAAGCTTTCTTT	CASTPLRVNAEAFF
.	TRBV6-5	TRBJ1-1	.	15	TGTGCCAGCAGTTACTCGGGGGGCCCGAACACTGAAGCTTTCTTT	CASSYSGGPNTEAFF
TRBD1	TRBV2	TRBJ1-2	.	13	TGTGCCAGCCGGGACAGGGGAAATTATGGCTACACCTTC	CASRDRGNYGYTF
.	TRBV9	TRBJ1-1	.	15	TGTGCCAGCAGCGTAGCTCCCACGGGGGGCGGGGAAGCTTTCTTT	CASSVAPTGGGEAFF
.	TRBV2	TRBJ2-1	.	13	TGTGCCACCTACCAGGGGGGGTACAATGAGCAGTTCTTC	CATYQGGYNEQFF
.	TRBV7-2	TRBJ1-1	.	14	TGTGCCAGCAGCGCATGGGACACCCGCACTGAAGCTTTCTTT	CASSAWDTRTEAFF
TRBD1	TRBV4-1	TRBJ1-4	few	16	TGCGCCAGCAGCCCCACTTCGGACAGGGCGAATGAAAAACTGTTTTTT	CASSPTSDRANEKLFF